The source of this T cell receptor beta chain is a study of neurological immune-mediated disorders. Study-level results: HTLV-1-associated myelopathy ranked highest for TCR clonal expansion and multiple sclerosis lowest, beneath healthy controls.

With 2 bases clipped from V and 0 bases from J, the junction kept 6 bases outside the gene matches. The CDR3 extends over 18 amino acids. Germline V gives CDR1 SGHTA, CDR2 FQGNSA. Over 190 million TCR-beta sequences from 15-18 subjects came from every sequencing run. One entry per CDR3 protein, called by TCRdb with MiXCR from the 5' RACE reads. Seen here are approximately 39,000 distinct CDR3 sequences, approximately 7.2% observed once, and the top ten hold around 5%. Maryland, USA blood bank volunteers served as healthy controls. The sorted libraries were prepared using more than 850,000 CD4+ or CD8+ T cells that had themselves been sorted. This clonotype was recorded many times. The antigen remains undetermined.

This rearrangement joins TRBV7-2 to TRBJ1-6; 8 bases map to TRBD1. This sequence originates from a man aged 45-65 years in good health. What was sequenced was CD4+ T cells from blood. Here the CDR3 reads CASSLYGQGYSYNSPLHF. Written as DNA, the CDR3 is TGTGCCAGCAGCTTATATGGACAGGGCTACTCCTATAATTCACCCCTCCACTTT.